Listed below are T cell receptor beta chains from one sample, sequenced in a study of T cells after yellow fever vaccination. TCRdb reprocessed the 5' RACE reads via MiXCR and lists one record per CDR3 protein. The sample has tens of thousands of distinct CDR3 sequences; 4% to 6% are singletons. Material: PBMCs, either bulk or a sorted T-cell subset (CD4+, CD8+, memory, or dextramer-sorted; not recorded which), obtained 45 days after the first yellow fever vaccination. Every receptor here comes from a man in his late teens or twenties who received the YFV17D yellow fever vaccine. Both conserved end residues are part of each CDR3. Fields, in order: V gene, J gene, clone size, D gene, CDR3 protein, CDR3 DNA. The D gene is left open where the match is weak. Rows give clone size only sometimes, using once, few, many, or a class for an expanded clone.

>TRBV10-3|TRBJ2-2|many|-
CAITNTGELFF
TGTGCCATCACCAACACCGGGGAGCTGTTTTTT
>TRBV5-1|TRBJ2-7|many|TRBD1
CASSIGPGQDYEQYF
TGCGCCAGCAGCATCGGACCGGGACAGGACTACGAGCAGTACTTC
>TRBV9|TRBJ1-4|many|TRBD1
CASSVDGTVNEKLFF
TGTGCCAGCAGCGTAGATGGGACAGTCAATGAAAAACTGTTTTTT
>TRBV2|TRBJ2-1|many|-
CASSREGLGGGEQFF
TGTGCCAGCAGCCGAGAGGGACTAGGGGGCGGCGAGCAGTTCTTC
>TRBV7-2|TRBJ2-5|many|-
CASSFVQLEETQYF
TGTGCCAGCAGCTTCGTACAGTTAGAAGAGACCCAGTACTTC
>TRBV7-8|TRBJ2-2|many|-
CASSRRVGDPGELFF
TGTGCCAGCAGCAGACGCGTCGGGGATCCCGGGGAGCTGTTTTTT
>TRBV12-3/TRBV12-4|TRBJ1-1|-|-
CASSFLTEAFF
TGTGCCAGCAGTTTTTTGACTGAAGCTTTCTTT
>TRBV29-1|TRBJ2-3|many|TRBD1
CSVARGQGGTDTQYF
TGCAGCGTGGCCCGGGGACAGGGAGGAACAGATACGCAGTATTTT
>TRBV29-1|TRBJ2-3|many|-
CSVEPDPGDTQYF
TGCAGCGTTGAACCCGATCCGGGAGATACGCAGTATTTT
>TRBV2|TRBJ2-2|many|-
CASSEPGPNTGELFF
TGTGCCAGCAGTGAACCAGGCCCGAACACCGGGGAGCTGTTTTTT
>TRBV7-6|TRBJ1-2|many|-
CASSLSTVTNYGYTF
TGTGCCAGCAGCTTATCAACAGTAACTAACTATGGCTACACCTTC
>TRBV27|TRBJ1-6|many|-
CASSRESSYNSPLHF
TGTGCCAGCAGCAGGGAGAGCTCCTATAATTCACCCCTCCACTTT
>TRBV5-4|TRBJ2-7|many|-
CASSVDGIAYEQYF
TGTGCCAGCAGCGTGGACGGAATCGCCTACGAGCAGTACTTC
>TRBV7-9|TRBJ1-1|many|-
CASSLEGRVNTEAFF
TGTGCCAGCAGCTTAGAGGGGCGGGTGAACACTGAAGCTTTCTTT
>TRBV4-2|TRBJ2-5|many|TRBD1
CASSQDGPQGIQETQYF
TGTGCCAGCAGCCAAGATGGCCCACAGGGGATTCAAGAGACCCAGTACTTC
>TRBV6-1|TRBJ2-2|many|TRBD2
CASSVSGGRFTGELFF
TGTGCCAGCAGTGTTAGCGGGGGGCGGTTTACCGGGGAGCTGTTTTTT
>TRBV10-3|TRBJ2-2|many|-
CAISEMTTNTGELFF
TGTGCCATCAGTGAGATGACAACGAACACCGGGGAGCTGTTTTTT
>TRBV7-8|TRBJ1-2|medium-sized|-
CASSLGQAWANYGYTF
TGTGCCAGCAGCCTCGGACAAGCCTGGGCTAACTATGGCTACACCTTC
>TRBV4-3|TRBJ2-1|many|-
CASSQTPQGTYNEQFF
TGCGCCAGCAGCCAGACCCCGCAGGGTACCTACAATGAGCAGTTCTTC
>TRBV20-1|TRBJ1-6|many|-
CSARAEFNSPLHF
TGCAGTGCTAGAGCCGAATTTAATTCACCCCTCCACTTT
>TRBV7-2|TRBJ2-6|many|-
CASSLVAWGANVLTF
TGTGCCAGCAGCTTAGTCGCTTGGGGGGCCAACGTCCTGACTTTC
>TRBV7-2|TRBJ1-2|many|TRBD1
CASSQPGQGRNGYTF
TGTGCCAGCAGCCAACCGGGACAGGGGAGGAATGGCTACACCTTC
>TRBV4-1|TRBJ1-5|many|-
CASSQGWYNQPQHF
TGCGCCAGCAGCCAAGGATGGTACAATCAGCCCCAGCATTTT
>TRBV5-1|TRBJ1-5|many|-
CASSVGEHSNQPQHF
TGCGCCAGCAGCGTCGGGGAGCATAGCAATCAGCCCCAGCATTTT
>TRBV6-5|TRBJ2-1|many|TRBD1
CASSSQDRELNNEQFF
TGTGCCAGCAGTTCCCAGGACAGGGAACTGAACAATGAGCAGTTCTTC
>TRBV9|TRBJ1-6|many|-
CASSVSSGENSPLHF
TGTGCCAGCAGCGTCTCCTCAGGGGAAAATTCACCCCTCCACTTT
>TRBV12-3/TRBV12-4|TRBJ2-4|many|-
CASAGGGAKNIQYF
TGTGCCAGCGCCGGTGGGGGAGCCAAAAACATTCAGTACTTC
>TRBV7-6|TRBJ2-3|many|TRBD2
CASRPGLAGAYVDTQYF
TGTGCCAGCAGACCCGGACTAGCGGGGGCGTATGTAGATACGCAGTATTTT
>TRBV24-1|TRBJ2-3|many|-
CATGGTLAFDTQYF
TGTGCCACCGGGGGGACGCTAGCTTTTGATACGCAGTATTTT
>TRBV11-3|TRBJ2-2|many|-
CASSLAVTGELFF
TGTGCCAGCAGCTTAGCGGTCACCGGGGAGCTGTTTTTT
>TRBV6-1|TRBJ2-5|few|TRBD2
CASRGGLAEETQYF
TGTGCCAGCAGGGGGGGACTAGCGGAAGAGACCCAGTACTTC
>TRBV20-1|TRBJ1-5|many|TRBD1
CSARGGTGVNSNQPQHF
TGCAGTGCCAGAGGGGGGACAGGGGTTAATAGCAATCAGCCCCAGCATTTT
>TRBV7-9|TRBJ1-1|medium-sized|-
CASSLWGMNTEAFF
TGTGCCAGCAGCTTATGGGGGATGAACACTGAAGCTTTCTTT
>TRBV20-1|TRBJ2-1|-|TRBD2
CSARDYELAGAPSEQFF
TGCAGTGCTAGAGATTATGAACTAGCGGGGGCCCCGTCTGAGCAGTTCTTC
>TRBV7-3|TRBJ2-1|many|TRBD2
CASSVAGGPSFLEFF
TGTGCCAGCAGCGTAGCGGGGGGGCCATCCTTTCTGGAGTTCTTC
>TRBV6-6|TRBJ1-1|many|-
CASAPQGTEAFF
TGTGCCAGCGCCCCCCAAGGCACTGAAGCTTTCTTT
>TRBV12-3/TRBV12-4|TRBJ2-3|many|-
CASSFRGGADTQYF
TGTGCCAGCAGTTTCAGAGGGGGGGCAGATACGCAGTATTTT
>TRBV12-3/TRBV12-4|TRBJ2-7|many|-
CASIPAGQSYEQYF
TGTGCCAGCATCCCTGCTGGGCAGTCCTACGAGCAGTACTTC
>TRBV7-2|TRBJ2-5|many|-
CASSEQETQYF
TGTGCCAGCAGCGAACAAGAGACCCAGTACTTC
>TRBV7-3|TRBJ2-2|few|-
CASSLTSGEYTGELFF
TGTGCCAGCAGCTTAACTTCAGGGGAATACACCGGGGAGCTGTTTTTT
>TRBV6-1|TRBJ2-2|many|-
CASSNTDGYTGELFF
TGTGCCAGCTCTAACACGGACGGCTACACCGGGGAGCTGTTTTTT
>TRBV18|TRBJ1-4|many|-
CASSPGATNEKLFF
TGTGCCAGCTCACCCGGGGCAACTAATGAAAAACTGTTTTTT
>TRBV5-1|TRBJ2-1|many|TRBD2
CASSLIGLAVDNEQFF
TGCGCCAGCAGCTTGATTGGACTAGCGGTAGACAATGAGCAGTTCTTC
>TRBV12-3/TRBV12-4|TRBJ2-2|many|-
CASSFQGSGELFF
TGTGCCAGCAGCTTTCAGGGGTCCGGGGAGCTGTTTTTT
>TRBV5-1|TRBJ2-1|many|-
CASGGPNSYNEQFF
TGCGCCAGTGGCGGACCGAACTCCTACAATGAGCAGTTCTTC
>TRBV5-1|TRBJ2-5|many|-
CASSASRDSWGETQYF
TGCGCCAGCAGCGCTTCGCGGGACTCCTGGGGGGAGACCCAGTACTTC
>TRBV7-3|TRBJ2-2|many|-
CASSPFTTANTGELFF
TGTGCCAGCAGCCCCTTTACGACAGCGAACACCGGGGAGCTGTTTTTT
>TRBV15|TRBJ2-3|many|-
CATSRRGQFRTDTQYF
TGTGCCACCAGCAGGAGAGGGCAATTTCGCACAGATACGCAGTATTTT
>TRBV7-2|TRBJ1-5|many|-
CASSSLTAGRQPQHF
TGTGCCAGCAGCTCGCTGACAGCGGGTCGGCAGCCCCAGCATTTT
>TRBV18|TRBJ1-2|many|-
CASSPSSMGGRGYTF
TGTGCCAGCTCACCGTCGAGTATGGGGGGCCGGGGCTACACCTTC
>TRBV7-2|TRBJ2-1|many|-
CASSLTGQGKFF
TGTGCCAGCAGCTTAACTGGGCAGGGTAAGTTCTTC
>TRBV5-1|TRBJ1-1|many|TRBD1
CASSLTGQGVTEAFF
TGCGCCAGCAGCTTGACAGGGCAGGGGGTCACTGAAGCTTTCTTT
>TRBV7-8|TRBJ2-1|medium-sized|TRBD2
CASSFGTSVLISQFF
TGTGCCAGCAGCTTCGGGACTAGCGTCTTGATCTCCCAGTTCTTC
>TRBV6-2/TRBV6-3|TRBJ2-5|many|-
CASSYSTETQYF
TGTGCCAGCAGTTACTCGACAGAGACCCAGTACTTC
>TRBV5-4|TRBJ2-5|many|-
CASSSGDSQETQYF
TGTGCCAGCAGCTCGGGGGACAGCCAAGAGACCCAGTACTTC
>TRBV20-1|TRBJ2-1|many|TRBD2
CSAPPRTSGDYNEQFF
TGCAGTGCTCCTCCAAGGACTAGCGGGGACTACAATGAGCAGTTCTTC
>TRBV7-2|TRBJ1-2|many|-
CASSLAGGGSGYTF
TGTGCCAGCAGCTTAGCCGGCGGGGGGAGTGGCTACACCTTC
>TRBV4-3|TRBJ1-2|many|-
CASSSLIGSSDYGYTF
TGCGCCAGCAGCTCCTTGATTGGGTCGTCGGACTATGGCTACACCTTC
>TRBV20-1|TRBJ2-5|-|TRBD2
CSALPSGGSQETQYF
TGCAGTGCGCTGCCTAGCGGGGGTAGCCAAGAGACCCAGTACTTC